Listed below are T cell receptor beta chains from one sample, sequenced in a study of identical twins. MiXCR, run by TCRdb on the 5' RACE reads, gives a single entry per CDR3 protein. This table has 690,000 or so distinct CDR3 sequences, about 9.4% appearing once. These data also featured in a second study, about yellow fever vaccine responses in identical twins.

Sequencing input: PBMCs. The receptors originated from a woman under 30 in good health. Both conserved end residues are part of each CDR3. D genes are given only for firm matches. The size of a clone is reported for some rows only, either as once, few or many, or as a class for expanded clones.

abundance: few
v_gene: TRBV6-1
d_gene: NA
len: 14
j_gene: TRBJ1-5
CDR3aa: CASTSQWGNQPQHF
CDR3nt: TGTGCCAGCACCTCCCAGTGGGGCAATCAGCCCCAGCATTTT

abundance: many
v_gene: TRBV7-3
d_gene: NA
len: 13
j_gene: TRBJ2-7
CDR3aa: CASSLKGGHEQYF
CDR3nt: TGTGCCAGCAGCTTAAAGGGGGGACACGAGCAGTACTTC

abundance: few
v_gene: TRBV3-1
d_gene: TRBD2
len: 17
j_gene: TRBJ2-5
CDR3aa: CASSQDLLTSGDETQYF
CDR3nt: TGTGCCAGCAGCCAGGACCTTTTGACTAGCGGGGACGAGACCCAGTACTTC

abundance: NA
v_gene: TRBV28
d_gene: TRBD1
len: 13
j_gene: TRBJ1-1
CDR3aa: CASSTGGYTEAFF
CDR3nt: TGTGCCAGCAGCACAGGGGGGTACACTGAAGCTTTCTTT

abundance: few
v_gene: TRBV27
d_gene: TRBD1
len: 14
j_gene: TRBJ1-2
CDR3aa: CASSWDPGQLGYTF
CDR3nt: TGTGCCAGCAGTTGGGATCCGGGACAGCTTGGCTACACCTTC

abundance: few
v_gene: TRBV20-1
d_gene: TRBD2
len: 18
j_gene: TRBJ2-1
CDR3aa: CSARGALAGGGSYNEQFF
CDR3nt: TGCAGTGCTAGAGGGGCACTAGCGGGAGGAGGGTCCTACAATGAGCAGTTCTTC

abundance: NA
v_gene: TRBV9
d_gene: NA
len: 15
j_gene: TRBJ1-1
CDR3aa: CASSVSGTGGSEAFF
CDR3nt: TGTGCCAGCAGCGTAAGTGGGACGGGGGGGTCTGAAGCTTTCTTT

abundance: NA
v_gene: TRBV5-6
d_gene: NA
len: 17
j_gene: TRBJ2-2
CDR3aa: CASSFRQGKRFTGELFF
CDR3nt: TGTGCCAGCAGCTTCCGGCAGGGGAAGAGGTTCACCGGGGAGCTGTTTTTT

abundance: NA
v_gene: TRBV20-1
d_gene: NA
len: 16
j_gene: TRBJ1-2
CDR3aa: CSASSRREGKDYGYTF
CDR3nt: TGCAGTGCTAGTTCCAGGAGAGAGGGGAAGGACTATGGCTACACCTTC

abundance: many
v_gene: TRBV6-2/TRBV6-3
d_gene: TRBD2
len: 15
j_gene: TRBJ2-5
CDR3aa: CASSRLAGEGETQYF
CDR3nt: TGTGCCAGCAGTCGACTAGCGGGAGAGGGGGAGACCCAGTACTTC

abundance: many
v_gene: TRBV5-1
d_gene: NA
len: 13
j_gene: TRBJ2-5
CDR3aa: CASSLTPQETQYF
CDR3nt: TGCGCCAGCAGTTTGACCCCGCAAGAGACCCAGTACTTC

abundance: few
v_gene: TRBV12-5
d_gene: NA
len: 16
j_gene: TRBJ2-2
CDR3aa: CASGLVGGGSTGELFF
CDR3nt: TGTGCTAGTGGTTTGGTTGGTGGAGGGAGCACCGGGGAGCTGTTTTTT

abundance: few
v_gene: TRBV6-2/TRBV6-3
d_gene: NA
len: 15
j_gene: TRBJ2-1
CDR3aa: CASRPSPDGGYEQFF
CDR3nt: TGTGCCAGCAGACCTAGCCCTGACGGGGGCTATGAGCAGTTCTTC

abundance: few
v_gene: TRBV3-1
d_gene: NA
len: 17
j_gene: TRBJ2-5
CDR3aa: CASSHRTSGTGGETQYF
CDR3nt: TGTGCCAGCAGCCATCGGACTAGCGGGACAGGGGGAGAGACCCAGTACTTC

abundance: NA
v_gene: TRBV3-1
d_gene: NA
len: 16
j_gene: TRBJ2-3
CDR3aa: CASSPVKGVLTDTQYF
CDR3nt: TGTGCCAGCAGCCCCGTAAAAGGAGTTCTCACAGATACGCAGTATTTT

abundance: many
v_gene: TRBV5-1
d_gene: TRBD2
len: 15
j_gene: TRBJ2-3
CDR3aa: CASSSGLAATDTQYF
CDR3nt: TGCGCCAGCAGCTCCGGGCTAGCGGCCACAGATACGCAGTATTTT

abundance: NA
v_gene: TRBV29-1
d_gene: NA
len: 11
j_gene: TRBJ2-1
CDR3aa: CSVRSGPEVAF
CDR3nt: TGCAGCGTTCGAAGCGGGCCAGAGGTGGCCTTC

abundance: few
v_gene: TRBV10-3
d_gene: TRBD1
len: 14
j_gene: TRBJ1-2
CDR3aa: CAISGTGENDGYTF
CDR3nt: TGTGCCATCAGCGGGACAGGGGAGAACGATGGCTACACCTTC

abundance: NA
v_gene: TRBV20-1
d_gene: TRBD2
len: 18
j_gene: TRBJ2-1
CDR3aa: CSARGRRTSGSSYNEQFF
CDR3nt: TGCAGTGCTAGAGGCAGAAGGACTAGCGGGAGCTCCTACAATGAGCAGTTCTTC

abundance: few
v_gene: TRBV10-3
d_gene: TRBD1
len: 15
j_gene: TRBJ2-7
CDR3aa: CAISEATTGNYEQYF
CDR3nt: TGTGCCATCAGTGAGGCGACGACAGGGAACTACGAGCAGTACTTC

abundance: few
v_gene: TRBV18
d_gene: NA
len: 13
j_gene: TRBJ2-2
CDR3aa: CASSPGRVGELFF
CDR3nt: TGTGCCAGCTCACCAGGAAGGGTCGGGGAGCTGTTTTTT

abundance: NA
v_gene: TRBV6-1
d_gene: TRBD1
len: 17
j_gene: TRBJ2-1
CDR3aa: CASSVRGLGQGNNEQFF
CDR3nt: TGTGCCAGCAGTGTTCGCGGCCTGGGACAGGGTAACAATGAGCAGTTCTTC

abundance: NA
v_gene: TRBV5-1
d_gene: NA
len: 15
j_gene: TRBJ2-7
CDR3aa: CASSLAGTQGYEQYF
CDR3nt: TGCGCCAGCAGCTTGGCCGGGACCCAGGGCTACGAGCAGTACTTC

abundance: few
v_gene: TRBV6-1
d_gene: NA
len: 14
j_gene: TRBJ1-3
CDR3aa: CASSATISGNTIYF
CDR3nt: TGTGCCAGCAGCGCAACTATCTCTGGAAACACCATATATTTT

abundance: many
v_gene: TRBV9
d_gene: NA
len: 16
j_gene: TRBJ2-2
CDR3aa: CASSVERGGVTGELFF
CDR3nt: TGTGCCAGCAGCGTAGAACGCGGGGGCGTTACCGGGGAGCTGTTTTTT

abundance: few
v_gene: TRBV3-1
d_gene: TRBD2
len: 18
j_gene: TRBJ2-7
CDR3aa: CASSQDTGLAGEGYEQYF
CDR3nt: TGTGCCAGCAGCCAAGATACGGGACTAGCGGGAGAGGGGTACGAGCAGTACTTC

abundance: many
v_gene: TRBV7-2
d_gene: TRBD2
len: 15
j_gene: TRBJ2-7
CDR3aa: CASSVTGLGSYEQYF
CDR3nt: TGTGCCAGCAGCGTAACGGGACTAGGCTCCTACGAGCAGTACTTC

abundance: many
v_gene: TRBV10-3
d_gene: NA
len: 15
j_gene: TRBJ2-5
CDR3aa: CAISAGQIVQETQYF
CDR3nt: TGTGCCATCAGCGCGGGACAGATAGTCCAAGAGACCCAGTACTTC

abundance: few
v_gene: TRBV10-3
d_gene: TRBD2
len: 14
j_gene: TRBJ2-7
CDR3aa: CAIDSGGISYEQYF
CDR3nt: TGTGCCATCGACTCGGGGGGGATTTCCTACGAGCAGTACTTC

abundance: many
v_gene: TRBV10-1
d_gene: NA
len: 13
j_gene: TRBJ2-7
CDR3aa: CASSESGVYEQYF
CDR3nt: TGCGCCAGCAGTGAGTCGGGGGTCTACGAGCAGTACTTC

abundance: many
v_gene: TRBV4-1
d_gene: NA
len: 15
j_gene: TRBJ1-4
CDR3aa: CASSQGYGINEKLFF
CDR3nt: TGCGCCAGCAGCCAAGGTTACGGGATTAATGAAAAACTGTTTTTT

abundance: many
v_gene: TRBV5-5
d_gene: TRBD2
len: 16
j_gene: TRBJ2-5
CDR3aa: CASSLRLAGGQETQYF
CDR3nt: TGTGCCAGCAGCCTGAGACTAGCGGGGGGCCAAGAGACCCAGTACTTC